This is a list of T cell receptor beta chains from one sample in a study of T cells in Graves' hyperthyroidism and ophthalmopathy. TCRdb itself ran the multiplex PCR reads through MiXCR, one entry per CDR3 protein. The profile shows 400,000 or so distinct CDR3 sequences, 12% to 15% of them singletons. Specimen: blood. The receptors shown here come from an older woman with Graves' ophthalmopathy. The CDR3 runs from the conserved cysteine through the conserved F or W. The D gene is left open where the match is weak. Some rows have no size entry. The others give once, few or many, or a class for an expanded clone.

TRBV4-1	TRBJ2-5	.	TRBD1	TGCGCCAGCAGCCAAGGGGACAGGAGGCAAGAGACCCAGTACTTC	CASSQGDRRQETQYF
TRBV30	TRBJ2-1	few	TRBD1	TGTGCCTGGATCCCTAGGACAGGGCATAGCTCCTACAATGAGCAGTTCTTC	CAWIPRTGHSSYNEQFF
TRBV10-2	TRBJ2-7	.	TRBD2	TGCGCCAGCAGGGTGACTAGCGGGAGGATCGGCGATGAGCAGTACTTC	CASRVTSGRIGDEQYF
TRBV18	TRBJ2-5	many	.	TGTGCCAGCTCACCACGCAGCCAAGAGACCCAGTACTTC	CASSPRSQETQYF
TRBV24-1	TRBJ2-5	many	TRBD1	TGTGCCACCAGTAACCGGGACAGGGGGCTCGAAGGTCAAGAGACCCAGTACTTC	CATSNRDRGLEGQETQYF
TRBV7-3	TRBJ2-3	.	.	TGTGCCAGCAGCTTAACGACGGGGGCGACGACAGATACGCAGTATTTT	CASSLTTGATTDTQYF
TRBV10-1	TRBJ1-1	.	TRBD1	TGCGCCGGCAGTAGGACAGGCTTCCCGAACACTGAAGCTTTCTTT	CAGSRTGFPNTEAFF
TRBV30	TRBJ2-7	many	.	TGTGCCTGGAGTAGGCTCTCCTACGAGCAGTACTTC	CAWSRLSYEQYF
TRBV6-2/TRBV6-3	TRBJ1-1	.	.	TGTGCCAGCAGTATCTCTACAGGGCTGAACACTGAAGCTTTCTTT	CASSISTGLNTEAFF
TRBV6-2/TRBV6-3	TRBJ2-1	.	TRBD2	TGTGCCAGCAGTTACCGGGTCCCGGCTAGCGGGAGTCTTGAGCAGTTCTTC	CASSYRVPASGSLEQFF
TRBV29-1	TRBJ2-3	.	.	TGCAGCGCTCAGGGGGGGGGGACAGATACGCAGTATTTT	CSAQGGGTDTQYF
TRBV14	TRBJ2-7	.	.	TGTGCCAGCAGCCAAGATACGGAGGCAGACTACGAGCAGTACTTC	CASSQDTEADYEQYF
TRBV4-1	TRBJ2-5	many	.	TGCGCCAGCAGCCAAGTTAACGCGGGCGGGGAGACCCAGTACTTC	CASSQVNAGGETQYF
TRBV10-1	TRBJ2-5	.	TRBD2	TGTGCCAGCAAAGCGGGAACCCTCCAAGAGACCCAGTACTTC	CASKAGTLQETQYF
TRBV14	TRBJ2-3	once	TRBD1	TGTGCCAGCAGCCAAAAGACAGGGTGGACAGATACGCAGTATTTT	CASSQKTGWTDTQYF
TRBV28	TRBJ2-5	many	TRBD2	TGTGCCAGCAGTGTTAGCGGGGGCGGGCGCGAGACCCAGTACTTC	CASSVSGGGRETQYF
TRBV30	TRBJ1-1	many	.	TGTGCGGTATCCCCAGCGGGCACTGAAGCTTTCTTT	CAVSPAGTEAFF
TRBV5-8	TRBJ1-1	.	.	TGTGCCAGCAGCTTGGGGACCCACACTGAAGCTTTCTTT	CASSLGTHTEAFF
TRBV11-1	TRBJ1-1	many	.	TGTGCCAGCAGCTTAGGCCTTTCGAACACTGAAGCTTTCTTT	CASSLGLSNTEAFF
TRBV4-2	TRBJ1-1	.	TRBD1	TGTGCCAGCAGCCAAGCAGGGGGCAGCACTGAAGCTTTCTTT	CASSQAGGSTEAFF
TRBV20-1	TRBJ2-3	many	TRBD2	TGCAGTGCTAGAACCCCACCCGACAGGGCGGCTAGCGGGAGCCGGTCTGATACGCAGTATTTT	CSARTPPDRAASGSRSDTQYF
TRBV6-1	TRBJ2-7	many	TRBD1	TGTGCCAGCAGCAACATACAGGGGAACTACGAGCAGTACTTC	CASSNIQGNYEQYF
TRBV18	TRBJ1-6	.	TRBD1	TGTGCCAGCTCAAAACAGGGGGGACAGGCCAATTCACCCCTCCACTTT	CASSKQGGQANSPLHF
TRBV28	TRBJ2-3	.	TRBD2	TGTGCCAGCAGATACGGACTAGCAAGAGGGGCTCGGCAAGATACGCAGTATTTT	CASRYGLARGARQDTQYF
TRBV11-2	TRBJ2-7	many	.	TGTGCCAGCAGCTCGATGACCTACGAGCAGTACTTC	CASSSMTYEQYF
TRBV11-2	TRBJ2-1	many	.	TGTGCCAGCAGCTTAGAGGACGGATACAATGAGCAGTTCTTC	CASSLEDGYNEQFF
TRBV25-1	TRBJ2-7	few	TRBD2	TGTGCCAGCAGTGATCGGACTAGCGGGAGGGCCTGGGAGCAGTACTTC	CASSDRTSGRAWEQYF
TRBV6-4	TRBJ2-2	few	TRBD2	TGTGCCAGCAGCCCACTAGCGGGAGTGGGCACCGGGGAGCTGTTTTTT	CASSPLAGVGTGELFF
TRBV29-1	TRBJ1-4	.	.	TGCAGCGTTGAAAAGGGGGTTGGAGAAAAACTGTTTTTT	CSVEKGVGEKLFF
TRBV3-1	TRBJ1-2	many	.	TGTGCCAGCAGCCAAAGATCCGGGGACGGCTACACCTTC	CASSQRSGDGYTF
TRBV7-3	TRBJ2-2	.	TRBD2	TGTGCCAGCAGCTTAACGCCTAGCGGGAGGGCCGGGGCCGGGGAGCTGTTTTTT	CASSLTPSGRAGAGELFF
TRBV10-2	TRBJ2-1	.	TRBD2	TGCGCCAGCAGTGAGGCCGGGACTAGTTTCAACAATGAGCAGTTCTTC	CASSEAGTSFNNEQFF
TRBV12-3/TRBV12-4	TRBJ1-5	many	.	TGTGCCAGCAGTTTAGGTGGGGAAAGGCAGCCCCAGCATTTT	CASSLGGERQPQHF
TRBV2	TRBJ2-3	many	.	TGTGCCAGCCAGAACCGGTGGGAGGCCCCAGATACGCAGTATTTT	CASQNRWEAPDTQYF
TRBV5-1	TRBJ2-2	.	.	TGCGCCAGCAGCTCCCGTGGGGGGACGAACACCGGGGAGCTGTTTTTT	CASSSRGGTNTGELFF
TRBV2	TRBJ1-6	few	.	TGTGCCAGCACACTTAATTCACCCCTCCACTTT	CASTLNSPLHF
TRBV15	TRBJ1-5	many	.	TGTGCCACCAGCAGAGGCGCGACGGAGGGGGGTCAGCCCCAGCATTTT	CATSRGATEGGQPQHF
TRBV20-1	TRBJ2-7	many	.	TGCAGTGCTAGAGATCATTTAAGAAGCTCCTACGAGCAGTACTTC	CSARDHLRSSYEQYF
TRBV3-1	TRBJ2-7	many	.	TGTGCCAGCAGCCCAATCCTATCCTACGAGCAGTACTTC	CASSPILSYEQYF
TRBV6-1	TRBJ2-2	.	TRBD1	TGTGCCAGCAGGCCTCAAACAGGGGTTGGCACCGGGGAGCTGTTTTTT	CASRPQTGVGTGELFF
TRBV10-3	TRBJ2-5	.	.	TGTGCCATCAGTGAGAACAGAGAGACCCAGTACTTC	CAISENRETQYF
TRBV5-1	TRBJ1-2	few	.	TGCGCCAGCAGCCCACCGGGGGGCTCTGGCTACACCTTC	CASSPPGGSGYTF
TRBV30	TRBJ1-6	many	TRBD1	TGTGCCTGGAGTGGCGGGACAGTCTATTCACCCCTCCACTTT	CAWSGGTVYSPLHF
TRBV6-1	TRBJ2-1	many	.	TGTGCCAGCATATGGGAACTGAACAATGAGCAGTTCTTC	CASIWELNNEQFF
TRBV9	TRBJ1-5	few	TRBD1	TGTGCCAGCAGCCAGGGACAGGGGCGTACTCAGCCCCAGCATTTT	CASSQGQGRTQPQHF
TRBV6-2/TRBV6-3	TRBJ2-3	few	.	TGTGCCAGTACAGCCCGCACGGTTTCGGATACGCAGTATTTT	CASTARTVSDTQYF
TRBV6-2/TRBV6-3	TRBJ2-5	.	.	TGTGCCAGCAGGCAAACCGGGGCCGCCCGGGAGACCCAGTACTTC	CASRQTGAARETQYF
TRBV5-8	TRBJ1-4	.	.	TGTGCCAGCAGCCGTCAGGGCGCTGCGGGTGAAAAACTGTTTTTT	CASSRQGAAGEKLFF
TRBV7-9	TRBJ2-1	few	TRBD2	TGTGCCAGCAGCTACTCACTAGCGGGAGTTGAGGATGAGCAGTTCTTC	CASSYSLAGVEDEQFF
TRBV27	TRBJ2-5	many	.	TGTGCCAGCAGCCGCCTCAGCAGCCGCCAAGAGACCCAGTACTTC	CASSRLSSRQETQYF
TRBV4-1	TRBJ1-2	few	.	TGCGCCAGCAGCCAAGATCAGGTATATGGCTACACCTTC	CASSQDQVYGYTF